This T cell receptor (beta chain) was sequenced for a study of response to subunit inactivated influenza vaccine. V trimming: 4 bases; J trimming: 7 bases; junction bases outside the gene matches: 7. CDR1 is KGHDR, CDR2 SFDVKD, per germline. CDR3 length: 15 amino acids. TCRdb re-called the RT-PCR reads with MiXCR, one entry per CDR3 protein. The table records 710,000 or so distinct CDR3 sequences, more than 15% of them present only once. The chain uses TRBV24-1 and TRBJ2-3; 10 positions agree with TRBD2. The clonotype originates from a man aged 50-59 years who received an inactivated influenza vaccine. This sample comprised PBMCs from blood, obtained 11 to 12 days after vaccination. Here the CDR3 reads CATSEPSGRAYTQYF. In DNA, the CDR3 is TGTGCCACCAGTGAGCCTAGCGGGAGAGCATATACGCAGTATTTT.